The TCR beta chain under discussion was sequenced for a study of blood T cell repertoires in COVID-19. Across the whole study: COVID-19 samples, acute and convalescent, were from the United States, Italy and Spain.

In the original processing: Quantification of nucleated cells was approximated via reference gene primer amplification. The repertoire was sequenced with immunoSEQ multiplex PCR; TCRdb's copy has only in-frame clones and lacks some. V and J calls and clone size come straight from that table; D and trimming were deduced from the DNA. The data contain some 130,000 clones, roughly 84% of them singletons. Individuals aged roughly 18 to 100 years were recruited from about two dozen US areas. Assignments of participants to cohorts depended upon their own reported clinical history. CDR3 length: 11 residues. V shed 5 bases and J shed 3 bases, with 4 bases lying between them. Per the germline V gene, CDR1 is SEHNR and CDR2 is FQNEAQ (reference sequence). This clone has only one observation.

The clonotype comes from a man aged 35 to 55 with acute COVID-19. The sequenced sample consisted of PBMCs or T cells enriched from blood (not recorded which). The chain links TRBV7-9 to TRBJ1-1; unclear D gene. The CDR3 DNA sequence: TGTGCCAGCAGCCGGGACACTGAAGCTTTCTTT. This encodes CASSRDTEAFF.